What follows are 15 T cell receptor beta chains derived from one specimen sequenced in a study of blood T cells in healthy people across ages. Primed by a sample-barcoded 5' primer and a J-beta primer mix, a second PCR proceeded for 7 to 11 cycles. TCRdb independently ran MiXCR on the 5' RACE reads; one entry per CDR3 protein. The sample has about 800,000 distinct CDR3 sequences; 58% are singletons. The sample consisted of blood. The receptors stem from a man aged 25 to 40 in good health.

This sequence joins TRBV5-1 and TRBJ2-3; 10 bases map to TRBD2. The CDR3 has 15 amino acids. CDR1 SGHRS and CDR2 YFSETQ come from the germline V gene. V lost 4 bases, J lost 4 bases, and 6 bases stayed unmatched. The CDR3 is CASSPASGRPDTQYF. The CDR3 DNA is TGCGCCAGCAGCCCGGCTAGCGGGAGACCAGATACGCAGTATTTT.

The chain is built from TRBV6-5 and TRBJ2-4; 14 bases match TRBD2. V gave up 5 bases and J gave up 13 bases; unmatched junction bases: 10. Germline V gene lookup returns CDR1 MNHEY and CDR2 SVGAGI. The CDR3 totals 15 residues. The CDR3 bases are TGTGCCAGCAGTCGGACTAGCGGGAGGCACAATGAGCAGTACTTC. Translation gives CASSRTSGRHNEQYF.

The J gene is TRBJ2-5, the V gene TRBV3-1; D remains unclear. From germline, CDR1 is LGHDT and CDR2 YNNKEL (reference sequence). Trimming pared 0 bases from V and 11 bases from J, leaving 13 bases between. The CDR3 is 13 residues long. CDR3 nucleotide sequence: TGTGCCAGCAGCCAAGACGTAGGGAAAGAGCAGTACTTC. Translated, it gives CASSQDVGKEQYF.

The chain carries TRBV20-1 and TRBJ2-7; 9 bases are shared with TRBD2. CDR3 length: 15 amino acids. J gave up 2 bases and V 2 bases, and 7 bases lay outside the gene matches. Per the germline V gene, CDR1 is DFQATT and CDR2 is SNEGSKA (reference sequence). The CDR3 DNA reads TGCAGTGCTAGACCCCCGGGACTAGCTCCCTACGAGCAGTACTTC. This codes for CSARPPGLAPYEQYF.

This clonotype occurred once. The chain carries TRBV7-6 and TRBJ2-4, with D maybe TRBD2 (6 bases). Judging by the DNA end, TRBJ2-5 fits better; the J call may be wrong. The CDR3 length is 18 residues. Germline-derived CDR1 and CDR2 are SGHVS and FNYEAQ. CDR3 bases: TGTGCCAGCAGCGCGTCCGAAGAAGGGAGGTTTTCGGGAGAGACCCAGTACTTC. Its protein is CASSASEEGRFSGETQYF.

This rearrangement joins TRBV12-3 or TRBV12-4 to TRBJ2-3; perhaps TRBD2 as D (6 bases). Trimming stripped 6 bases from V and 1 base from J, with 14 bases between. The CDR3 is 15 residues long. The CDR3 loop reads CASRTWPGGTDTQYF. CDR3 sequence (DNA): TGTGCCAGCAGAACATGGCCGGGGGGCACAGATACGCAGTATTTT.

This clonotype was counted between two and nine times. The chain is built from TRBV12-3 or TRBV12-4 and TRBJ2-2; D might be TRBD2 (5 bases). The CDR3 is 13 residues long. The ends were cut back, 8 bases at V and 0 bases at J, with 7 bases in the middle. In nucleotides, the CDR3 is TGTGCCAGCTCCGGGGCGAACACCGGGGAGCTGTTTTTT. Translated: CASSGANTGELFF.

This sequence joins TRBV6-4 and TRBJ2-3; D gene uncertain. Germline values: CDR1 MRHNA, CDR2 SNTAGT. V was pared by 4 bases and J by 4 bases, with 15 bases between. CDR3 length: 15 residues. CDR3 in amino acids: CASSASRMGADTQYF. The CDR3 DNA reads as TGTGCCAGCAGTGCGTCTCGGATGGGCGCAGATACGCAGTATTTT.

In this sample, this clonotype turned up a few times. The chain couples TRBV20-1 to TRBJ1-3; TRBD1 matches 8 bases. This CDR3 is 14 amino acids long. From germline, CDR1 is DFQATT and CDR2 SNEGSKA (reference sequence). Trimming removed 2 bases from V and 3 bases from J; junction bases left unmatched: 3. CDR3 sequence (DNA): TGCAGTGCTAGACAGGGGGCTTTTGGAAACACCATATATTTT. This codes for CSARQGAFGNTIYF.

The chain recombines TRBV7-9 with TRBJ2-1; D unresolved. V was cut by 5 bases and J by 12 bases, with 14 bases left in between. The CDR3 length is 12 residues. CDR1 is SEHNR, CDR2 FQNEAQ, per germline (reference sequence). The CDR3 DNA is TGTGCCAGCAGCCCCGGCGTCTGTGGGCAGTTCTTC. Translating gives CASSPGVCGQFF.

The rearrangement uses TRBV3-1 and TRBJ2-5, with 9 bases that match TRBD2. The CDR3 is 16 residues long. Germline V gene data show CDR1 as LGHDT and CDR2 as YNNKEL (reference sequence). With 4 bases clipped from V and 5 bases from J, the junction kept 11 bases outside the gene matches. The CDR3 is CASSPPASGGLETQYF. The DNA of the CDR3 is TGTGCCAGCAGCCCTCCCGCCAGCGGGGGGTTGGAGACCCAGTACTTC.

V usage is TRBV4-3 and J usage is TRBJ2-1; TRBD2 aligns across 11 bases. CDR3 size: 15 residues. With 0 bases clipped from V and 8 bases from J, the junction kept 3 bases outside the gene matches. Germline-derived CDR1 and CDR2 are LGHNA and YSLEER. The CDR3: CASSQELAGVYEQFF. The CDR3 DNA follows: TGCGCCAGCAGCCAAGAACTAGCGGGAGTTTATGAGCAGTTCTTC.

The V and J genes are TRBV7-2 and TRBJ2-5, with D perhaps matching TRBD1 (7 bases). The DNA end favors TRBJ2-7, so the J call may be wrong. Germline V CDR1 and CDR2: SGHTA, FQGNSA. The CDR3 extends over 16 amino acids. DNA for the CDR3: TGTGCCAGCAGCCCCCCGGGGGACAGACGTTCTAACGAGCAGTACTTC. It encodes CASSPPGDRRSNEQYF.

The chain employs TRBV5-8 and TRBJ1-5; D possibly corresponds to TRBD1 (6 bases). This CDR3 is built from 13 residues. Trimming pared 4 bases from V and 5 bases from J, leaving 10 bases between. Looked up from germline, CDR1 is SGHTS and CDR2 is YDEGEE. CDR3 amino acids: CASSGGLDQPQHF. The CDR3 region has the DNA TGTGCCAGCAGCGGGGGCTTGGATCAGCCCCAGCATTTT.

Regarding this clonotype: One end of the junction varies from germline; a read error may be responsible. The chain combines TRBV18 with TRBJ2-4; D call uncertain. The germline V gene has CDR1 KGHSH and CDR2 LQKENI. The CDR3 spans 15 residues. CDR3 amino acids: CAGSSYTQAKNIQYF. CDR3 DNA: TGTGCCGGCTCATCCTATACCCAAGCCAAAAACATTCAGTACTTC. The whole variable domain, remainder taken from reference TRBV18 and TRBJ2-4, is NAGVMQNPRHLVRRRGQEARLRCSPMKGHSHVYWYRQLPEEGLKFMVYLQKENIIDESGMPKERFSAEFPKEGPSILRIQQVVRGDSAAYFCAGSSYTQAKNIQYFGAGTRLSVL.